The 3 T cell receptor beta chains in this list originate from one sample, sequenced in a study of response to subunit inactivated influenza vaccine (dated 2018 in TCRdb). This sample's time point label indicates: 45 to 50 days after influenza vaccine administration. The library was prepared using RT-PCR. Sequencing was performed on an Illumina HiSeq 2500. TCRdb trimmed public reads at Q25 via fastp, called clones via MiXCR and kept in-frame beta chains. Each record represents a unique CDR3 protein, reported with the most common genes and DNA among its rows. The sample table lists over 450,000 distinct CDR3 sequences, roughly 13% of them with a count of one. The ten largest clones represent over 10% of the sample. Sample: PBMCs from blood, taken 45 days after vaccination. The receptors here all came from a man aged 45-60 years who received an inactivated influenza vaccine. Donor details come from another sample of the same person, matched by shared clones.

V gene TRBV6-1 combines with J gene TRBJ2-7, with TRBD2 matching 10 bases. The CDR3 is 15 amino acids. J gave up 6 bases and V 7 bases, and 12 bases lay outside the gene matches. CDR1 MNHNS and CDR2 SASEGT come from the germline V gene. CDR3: CASTALAGTGGEQYF. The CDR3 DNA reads TGTGCCAGCACCGCACTAGCGGGAACAGGGGGCGAGCAGTACTTC.

The CDR3 DNA reads TGTGCCAGCGGCGAGGGTTTGAGGTCACCCCTCCACTTT. Residues: CASGEGLRSPLHF. The genes are TRBV28 and TRBJ1-6, with D uncertain. The germline V and J ends were trimmed by 8 bases and 10 bases, with 15 bases remaining between them. This CDR3 has 13 amino acids. The germline gives CDR1 MDHEN, CDR2 SYDVKM.

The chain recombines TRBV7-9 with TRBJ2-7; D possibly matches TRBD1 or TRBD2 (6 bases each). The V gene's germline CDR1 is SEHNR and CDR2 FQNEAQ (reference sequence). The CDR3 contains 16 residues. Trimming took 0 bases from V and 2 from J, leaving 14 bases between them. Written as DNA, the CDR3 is TGTGCCAGCAGCTTAGCCGGGGGACATATAGCCTACGAGCAGTACTTC. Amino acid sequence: CASSLAGGHIAYEQYF.